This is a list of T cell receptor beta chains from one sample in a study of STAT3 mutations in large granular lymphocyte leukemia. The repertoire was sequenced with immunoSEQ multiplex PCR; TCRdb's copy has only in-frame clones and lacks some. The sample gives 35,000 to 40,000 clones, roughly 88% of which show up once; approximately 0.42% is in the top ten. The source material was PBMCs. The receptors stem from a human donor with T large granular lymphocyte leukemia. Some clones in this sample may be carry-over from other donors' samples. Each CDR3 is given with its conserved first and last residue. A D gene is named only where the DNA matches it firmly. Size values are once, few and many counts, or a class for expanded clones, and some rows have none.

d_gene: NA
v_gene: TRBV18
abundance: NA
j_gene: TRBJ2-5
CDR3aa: CASSPRVTEETQYF
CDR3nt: TGTGCCAGCTCACCACGGGTTACAGAAGAGACCCAGTACTTC

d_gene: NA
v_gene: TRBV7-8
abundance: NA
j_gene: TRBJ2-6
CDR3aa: CASSFQRGANVLTF
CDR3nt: TGTGCCAGCAGCTTTCAACGGGGGGCCAACGTCCTGACTTTC

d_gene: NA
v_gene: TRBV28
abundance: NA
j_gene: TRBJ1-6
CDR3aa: CASSSTQTRSPLHF
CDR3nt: TGTGCCAGCAGCTCTACACAGACTAGGTCACCCCTCCACTTT

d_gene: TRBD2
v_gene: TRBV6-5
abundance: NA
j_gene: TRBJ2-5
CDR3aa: CASSLTSVVETQYF
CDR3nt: TGTGCCAGCAGCCTAACTAGCGTGGTGGAGACCCAGTACTTC

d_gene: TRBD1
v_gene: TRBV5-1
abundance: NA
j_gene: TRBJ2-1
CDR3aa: CASSLAGTGKYNEQFF
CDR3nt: TGCGCCAGCAGCTTGGCCGGGACAGGGAAATACAATGAGCAGTTCTTC

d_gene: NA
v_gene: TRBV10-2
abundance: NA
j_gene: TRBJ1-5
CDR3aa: CASSEERVSPQHF
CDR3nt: TGCGCCAGCAGCGAGGAGCGTGTTTCGCCCCAGCATTTT

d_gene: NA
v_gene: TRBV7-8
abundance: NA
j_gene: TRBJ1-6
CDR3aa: CASSPYDGRRNNSPLHF
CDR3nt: TGTGCCAGCAGCCCCTACGATGGGCGGAGGAATAATTCACCCCTCCACTTT

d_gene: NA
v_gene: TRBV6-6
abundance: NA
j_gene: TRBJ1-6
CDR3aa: CASSRQDNSPLHF
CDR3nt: TGTGCCAGCAGTAGGCAAGATAATTCACCCCTCCACTTT

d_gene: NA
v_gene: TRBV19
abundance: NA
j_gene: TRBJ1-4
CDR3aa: CASSSRQTPWATNEKLFF
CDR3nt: TGTGCCAGTAGTTCCCGACAGACGCCATGGGCAACTAATGAAAAACTGTTTTTT

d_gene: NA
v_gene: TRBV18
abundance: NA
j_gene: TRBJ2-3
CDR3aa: CASSPSWDKRHTQYF
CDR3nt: TGTGCCAGCTCACCTTCCTGGGACAAACGCCATACGCAGTATTTT

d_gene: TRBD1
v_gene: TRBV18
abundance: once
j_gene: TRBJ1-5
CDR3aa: CASSLTGKRNQPQHF
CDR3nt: TGTGCCAGCTCGTTGACAGGGAAGAGGAATCAGCCCCAGCATTTT

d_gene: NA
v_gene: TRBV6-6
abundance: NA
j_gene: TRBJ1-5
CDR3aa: CASRNSVNQPQHF
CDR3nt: TGTGCCAGCAGGAACAGCGTTAATCAGCCCCAGCATTTT

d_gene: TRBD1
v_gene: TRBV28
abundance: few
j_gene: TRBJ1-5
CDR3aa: CASSPDRGRNQPQHF
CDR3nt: TGTGCCAGCAGTCCAGACAGGGGTCGGAATCAGCCCCAGCATTTT

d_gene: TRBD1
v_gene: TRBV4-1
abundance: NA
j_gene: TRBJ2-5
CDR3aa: CASSSPTGGGETQYF
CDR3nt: TGCGCCAGCAGCTCTCCGACAGGGGGCGGGGAGACCCAGTACTTC

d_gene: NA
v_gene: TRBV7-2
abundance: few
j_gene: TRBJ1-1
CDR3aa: CASSLSGAAEAFF
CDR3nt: TGTGCCAGCAGCTTATCAGGGGCGGCTGAAGCTTTCTTT

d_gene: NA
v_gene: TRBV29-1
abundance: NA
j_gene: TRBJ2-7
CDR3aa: CSVLDGITYEQYF
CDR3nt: TGCAGCGTCCTGGACGGCATAACCTACGAGCAGTACTTC

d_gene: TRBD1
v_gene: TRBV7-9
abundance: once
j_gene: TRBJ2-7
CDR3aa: CASGSGQGPYEQYF
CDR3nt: TGTGCCAGCGGAAGTGGACAGGGCCCCTACGAGCAGTACTTC

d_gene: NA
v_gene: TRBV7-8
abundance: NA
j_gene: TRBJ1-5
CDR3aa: CASSLVGQPQHF
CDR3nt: TGTGCCAGCAGCTTAGTGGGTCAGCCCCAGCATTTT

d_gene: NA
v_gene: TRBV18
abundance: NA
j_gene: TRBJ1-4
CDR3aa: CASSPRREHEKLFF
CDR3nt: TGTGCCAGCTCACCCCGGAGGGAACACGAAAAACTGTTTTTT